This T cell receptor (beta chain) was recovered during a study of Ad26.COV2.S vaccination and SARS-CoV-2 variants. Treatment indicated: roughly 18 received Ad26.COV2.S at low or high dose, single or two shots; about five received placebo; per-sample allocation not given. Sampling was done on day 63 after the first vaccine or placebo injection. This table comes from immunoSEQ multiplex PCR, and its TCRdb copy is limited to in-frame clones, with some not included. The table shows over 400,000 clones, with about nine tenths occurring only once. CDR3 length equals 16 residues. Germline V gene sequence: CDR1 SGHTA, CDR2 FQGNSA. Between the trimmed V and J ends, which lost 4 bases and 4 bases, there was a span of 19 bases.

The V call is TRBV7-2, the J call TRBJ1-2; tentatively, D is TRBD1 (5 bases). This sequence originates from a person between 18 and 65 years old who received the Ad26.COV2.S COVID-19 vaccine or a placebo. The sequenced sample was peripheral blood, obtained in a trial of Ad26.COV2.S vaccine versus placebo. CDR3 loop: CASSSQNSGHLYGYTF. The CDR3 bases are TGTGCCAGCAGCTCCCAGAATAGTGGACACCTCTATGGCTACACCTTC.